Below, 9 T cell receptor beta chains from the same sample are listed, as sequenced in a study of CD8+ T cells in alopecia areata. As the sequencing template, cDNA was produced by extracting RNA and reverse transcribing it. The data were produced by immunoSEQ multiplex PCR, yet TCRdb's version contains in-frame clones alone and is incomplete. Here the sample spans about 140,000 clones, roughly 46% being singletons. The material sequenced was CD4+ T cells sorted from blood, taken at week 0. These receptors all stem from a human donor with alopecia areata.

The chain is built from TRBV7-2 and TRBJ2-3; D may be TRBD2 (6 bases). The CDR3 is made up of 13 amino acids. V was clipped by 6 bases and J by 4 bases, with 11 bases between them. Germline-derived CDR1 and CDR2 are SGHTA and FQGNSA. DNA for the CDR3: TGTGCCAGCAGGACGACGGGAGCAGATACGCAGTATTTT. Amino acids: CASRTTGADTQYF.

This clone was detected a few times. The chain uses TRBV18 and TRBJ2-7; no reliable D call. The V end lost 3 bases, the J end lost 1 base, and 10 bases lay between the germline ends. The germline gives CDR1 KGHSH, CDR2 LQKENI. The CDR3 has 14 amino acids. The CDR3 here is CASSPVQASYEQYF. In DNA, the CDR3 is TGTGCCAGCTCACCGGTTCAGGCTTCCTACGAGCAGTACTTC.

This clone was seen a handful of times. The V gene is TRBV29-1, the J gene TRBJ1-2, with TRBD1 matching over 9 bases. CDR3 size: 12 residues. The germline gives CDR1 SQVTM, CDR2 ANQGSEA. J was trimmed by 7 bases and V by 5 bases; bases with no gene match: 5. DNA for the CDR3: TGCAGCGTTAAAGGGACAGGGAGTGGCTACACCTTC. It is translated as CSVKGTGSGYTF.

This clone was observed a few times. This chain uses TRBV15 with TRBJ2-7; weak D call: TRBD1 (6 bases). The CDR3 is made up of 14 amino acids. V was trimmed by 5 bases and J by 0 bases, leaving 11 bases between them. Per the germline V gene, CDR1 is LNHNV and CDR2 is YYDKDF (reference sequence). CDR3 sequence (DNA): TGTGCCACCAGCGTAACAGGGCCCTCCTACGAGCAGTACTTC. Residues: CATSVTGPSYEQYF. Full variable domain (rest looked up from reference TRBV15 and TRBJ2-7): DAMVIQNPRYQVTQFGKPVTLSCSQTLNHNVMYWYQQKSSQAPKLLFHYYDKDFNNEADTPDNFQSRRPNTSFCFLDIRSPGLGDTAMYLCATSVTGPSYEQYFGPGTRLTVT.

The rearrangement links TRBV6-5 to TRBJ1-1, with D unclear. CDR3 length equals 11 residues. The germline CDR1 and CDR2 sequences are MNHEY and SVGAGI. V was trimmed by 10 bases and J by 6 bases, leaving 12 bases between them. This CDR3 is CATRGRSEAFF. The CDR3 coding sequence is TGTGCCACCCGAGGTCGGTCTGAAGCTTTCTTT.

The chain combines TRBV6-5 with TRBJ1-2; perhaps TRBD1 as D (6 bases). The CDR3 consists of 13 residues. The V gene's germline CDR1 is MNHEY and CDR2 SVGAGI. Between the trimmed V and J ends, which lost 6 bases and 4 bases, there was a span of 12 bases. CDR3: CASRQGSTYGYTF. CDR3 bases: TGTGCCAGCAGACAGGGTTCGACCTATGGCTACACCTTC.

This chain links TRBV19 with TRBJ2-6; TRBD1 is a possible D gene (5 bases). Germline-derived CDR1 and CDR2 are LNHDA and SQIVND (reference sequence). The length of the CDR3 is 13 residues. The V gene lost 8 bases and the J gene lost 0 bases, with 5 bases spanning the gap. CDR3 in amino acids: CASQGSGANVLTF. The DNA for the CDR3 is TGTGCCAGTCAGGGCTCTGGGGCCAACGTCCTGACTTTC.

This clone was counted at least ten times. The chain is built from TRBV4-1 and TRBJ2-5, with D maybe TRBD1 (5 bases). Per germline, CDR1 MGHRA and CDR2 YSYEKL. With 2 bases removed from V and 1 base from J, the gap between germline ends came to 11 bases. CDR3 size: 15 residues. The CDR3 is CASSQKQAFQETQYF. The CDR3 DNA follows: TGCGCCAGCAGCCAAAAACAGGCCTTCCAAGAGACCCAGTACTTC.

This rearrangement joins TRBV4-2 to TRBJ1-2, with unresolved D. Germline V gene sequence: CDR1 LGHNA, CDR2 YNFKEQ. V was cut by 4 bases and J by 0 bases, with 18 bases left in between. The CDR3 is made up of 17 amino acids. The CDR3 DNA sequence: TGTGCCAGCAGCCGTTCCGCGGACCGAAGCGCTAACTATGGCTACACCTTC. It translates to CASSRSADRSANYGYTF.